This section outlines one T cell receptor (beta chain) sequence together with its context. The record originates from a study of blood T cell repertoires in COVID-19. Study overall: Both acute and convalescent COVID-19 samples were obtained from the United States, Italy and Spain. In each case, the material was cDNA or gDNA derived from T cells, B-cell-depleted T cells, or PBMCs.

As originally analysed: For nucleated cells, counts were estimated from reference gene primer amplification. Sequencing used immunoSEQ multiplex PCR; TCRdb keeps in-frame clones, though not all of them. The DNA gave D and trimming, while V, J and clone size come from that table. The sample has roughly 670,000 clones; 75% to 90% are singletons. The CDR3 sequence is 12 residues long. CDR1 and CDR2 from the germline V gene are GTSNPN and SVGIG (reference sequence). The V and J ends lost 4 bases and 0 bases respectively, with 6 bases between them. The V call is TRBV30, the J call TRBJ1-2; D uncertain. Sequenced: peripheral blood. The TCR comes from a woman between 18 and 29 years old with acute or convalescent COVID-19. DNA for the CDR3: TGTGCCTGGACTATAGCTAACTATGGCTACACCTTC. Amino acids: CAWTIANYGYTF.